The entry that follows covers one T cell receptor (beta chain) sequence. What it recognizes is unknown. The data derive from a study of OX40 agonist ivuxolimab in advanced cancers. Points from the study as a whole: Some patients who did not respond also had low normalized T-cell clonal expansion. Partial responders dosed at 0.1-3.0 mg/kg displayed clonal expansion ranking among the lowest. Relative to CD4+, CD8+ T cells held more expanded clones on average.

Some clones are missing from TCRdb's copy, which holds only in-frame ones; the method was immunoSEQ multiplex PCR. The sample records roughly 60,000 clones, 84% being singletons. The V and J ends lost 10 bases and 2 bases respectively, with 16 bases between them. This CDR3 is built from 14 residues. CDR1 is SNHLY and CDR2 is FYNNEI in the germline V gene. The sequence was obtained from an adult with an advanced solid tumor such as melanoma, head and neck, liver or kidney cancer. The chain employs TRBV2 and TRBJ2-3; perhaps TRBD2 as D (6 bases). Sequencing was performed on CD4+ or CD8+ T cells sorted from blood, taken in a trial of the OX40 agonist ivuxolimab. In DNA form, the CDR3 reads TGTGCCACAATCCCGGGACTGGCCACAGATACGCAGTATTTT. It is translated as CATIPGLATDTQYF.